This TCR beta chain derives from a study of blood T cell repertoires in COVID-19. Method: immunoSEQ multiplex PCR; TCRdb's copy keeps in-frame clones and lacks some. The sample shows some 200,000 clones, just under 85% of them seen only once. This receptor was taken from a human donor with acute or convalescent COVID-19. The donor label of this sample is uncertain. Sequenced material: peripheral blood.

CDR3 bases: TGTGCCACCAGTGATAACCTAAAAGAGACCCAGTACTTC. Its protein is CATSDNLKETQYF. The chain carries TRBV24-1 and TRBJ2-5, with D unresolved. Per germline, CDR1 KGHDR and CDR2 SFDVKD. The germline V and J ends were trimmed by 3 bases and 3 bases, with 7 bases remaining between them. This CDR3 has 13 amino acids.